Listed below are T cell receptor beta chains from one sample, sequenced in a study of shared T cell receptors in the human thymus. Data came from immunoSEQ multiplex PCR; TCRdb stores just in-frame clones and leaves some out. The table lists some 760,000 clones, 80% to 90% of them singletons. This sample was also put to use in a study of human thymus T cells.

The sample was thymocytes. These receptors all come from a girl less than two years old with a congenital heart defect. CDR3s include the opening cysteine and the closing phenylalanine or tryptophan.

CDR3 protein	CDR3 length	V gene
CASSPTSTDTQYF	13	TRBV4-3
CASSQEFHLTAKWEFRNTEAFF	22	TRBV4-1
CATSRDPGGYTF	12	TRBV15
CASSLSVRQGNAPAWDSYEQYF	22	TRBV5-1
CASSVDPGTVQETQYF	16	TRBV9
CASSSRQGAAQETQYF	16	TRBV6-6
CASSRAPGGGQPQHF	15	TRBV19
CASSKAHEGGGYTF	14	TRBV21-1
CASSFGTVGNEKLFF	15	TRBV28
CASSFGARFGLAGFF	15	TRBV27
CASSSGERAFF	11	TRBV5-1
CASRWGGRGVDTQYF	15	TRBV27
CASSLRRADTIYF	13	TRBV11-2
CASSRRQNNEKLFF	14	TRBV7-9
CASSLGRVNTEAFF	14	TRBV13
CASGLAGIPDTQYF	14	TRBV6-5
CASSPDRGTNEKLFF	15	TRBV7-2
CASSEPASGGADEQYF	16	TRBV6-1
CASSLPLEDQNSTNEKLFF	19	TRBV14
CASRGGNDYGYTF	13	TRBV5-4
CAWTDWTHGYTF	12	TRBV30
CASSQVGLPKNIQYF	15	TRBV4-1
CASRSQGENYGYTF	14	TRBV6-5